Listed here are 19 T cell receptor beta chains from one sample, sequenced in a study of T cell responses to AZD1222 COVID-19 vaccine. TCRdb keeps only in-frame clones here, not all; method: immunoSEQ multiplex PCR. The sample shows about 150,000 clones, over 90% of them seen only once. The sample consisted of peripheral blood, taken 28 days after the second AZD1222 dose. Every receptor here comes from an adult who received the AZD1222 COVID-19 vaccine.

A single count supports this clone. The rearrangement uses TRBV6-5 and TRBJ1-1; tentative D call: TRBD1 (6 bases). With 7 bases removed from V and 6 bases from J, the gap between germline ends came to 18 bases. CDR3 size: 14 residues. Germline V CDR1 and CDR2: MNHEY, SVGAGI. The CDR3 DNA reads as TGTGCCAGCACTCTGAGGCCGGGGGGCTCTGAAGCTTTCTTT. Translated, it gives CASTLRPGGSEAFF.

The CDR3 coding sequence is TGTGCCAGCTCACCCACGATGGCCTCCCAAGAGACCCAGTACTTC. Protein product: CASSPTMASQETQYF. This rearrangement joins TRBV18 to TRBJ2-5; D gene uncertain. The germline gives CDR1 KGHSH, CDR2 LQKENI. V was pared by 3 bases and J by 1 base, with 12 bases between. CDR3 length: 15 amino acids.

The chain uses TRBV6-2 or TRBV6-3 and TRBJ2-3; no clear D gene. Trimming removed 2 bases at V and 5 bases at J, with 2 bases between. There are 11 residues in the CDR3. Germline CDR1 MNHEY, CDR2 SVGEGT. The CDR3 DNA is TGTGCCAGCAGTTACCTAGATACGCAGTATTTT. It is translated as CASSYLDTQYF.

The chain carries TRBV21-1 and TRBJ2-7; no check of the table's D call, TRBD1, against the DNA was made. TRBV21-1 is classified as a pseudogene. The CDR3 consists of 17 residues. As DNA, the CDR3 is TGTGCCAGCAGCAAAAAAAGAGACAGGTCGAAAGTCTACGAGCAGTACTTC. Its translation: CASSKKRDRSKVYEQYF.

The chain is built from TRBV19 and TRBJ1-2, with 12 bases identical to TRBD1. The CDR3 runs to 15 residues. Germline lookup yields CDR1 LNHDA and CDR2 SQIVND (reference sequence). V gave up 5 bases and J gave up 7 bases; unmatched junction bases: 8. CDR3 sequence: CASSPGQGAAFGYTF. CDR3 nucleotide sequence: TGTGCCAGTAGTCCGGGACAGGGGGCGGCCTTTGGCTACACCTTC. Looking up the rest from reference TRBV19 and TRBJ1-2 gives the full variable domain: DGGITQSPKYLFRKEGQNVTLSCEQNLNHDAMYWYRQDPGQGLRLIYYSQIVNDFQKGDIAEGYSVSREKKESFPLTVTSAQKNPTAFYLCASSPGQGAAFGYTFGSGTRLTVV.

This clone was counted a few times. CDR3 nucleotides: TGTGCCAGCAGCGGGGGTTTATGGTCAGATACGCAGTATTTT. It translates to CASSGGLWSDTQYF. The rearrangement joins TRBV9 to TRBJ2-3; D unclear. The ends were cut back, 3 bases at V and 4 bases at J, with 12 bases in the middle. This CDR3 region has 14 residues. Germline V lookup: CDR1 SGDLS, CDR2 YYNGEE.

J is TRBJ2-3 and V is TRBV12-3 or TRBV12-4, with 8 bases that match TRBD1. The length of the CDR3 is 13 residues. V was clipped by 9 bases and J by 5 bases; unmatched bases: 7. DNA for the CDR3: TGTGCCAGGCAGGGGGCGGCAAAAGATACGCAGTATTTT. The encoded protein is CARQGAAKDTQYF.

The rearrangement uses TRBV4-1 and TRBJ2-7; no reliable D call. The V and J ends lost 5 bases and 1 base respectively, with 9 bases between them. Germline CDR1 MGHRA, CDR2 YSYEKL. CDR3 size: 13 residues. The CDR3 is CASSYDRSYEQYF. DNA for the CDR3: TGCGCCAGCAGCTACGATCGATCCTACGAGCAGTACTTC.

V is TRBV7-8 and J is TRBJ2-5; possible D gene TRBD1, 7 bases. This CDR3 region has 15 residues. Germline lookup yields CDR1 SGHVS and CDR2 FQNEAQ. Trimming shortened V by 3 bases and J by 5 bases, and 16 bases separated the two germline ends. This CDR3 is CASSFRGGGRETQYF. CDR3 bases: TGTGCCAGCAGCTTCCGAGGAGGGGGCAGGGAGACCCAGTACTTC.

The V and J genes are TRBV28 and TRBJ2-7; 9 nucleotides line up with TRBD1. The CDR3 covers 16 residues. The V and J ends lost 2 bases and 5 bases, in that order; junction bases with no gene match: 10. Germline CDR1 and CDR2: MDHEN and SYDVKM. The CDR3 DNA follows: TGTGCCAGCAGTTTAACCGTTGGGACAGGGAAGGACGAGCAGTACTTC. Protein sequence: CASSLTVGTGKDEQYF.

This chain's CDR3 is CASSPGTSNYGYTF. The CDR3 DNA follows: TGTGCCAGCAGCCCTGGGACCTCTAACTATGGCTACACCTTC. The chain is built from TRBV5-6 and TRBJ1-2; tentatively, D is TRBD1 (5 bases). Deletions cut 4 bases from V and 0 bases from J, with 10 bases between. This CDR3 region has 14 residues. In germline, CDR1 is SGHDT, CDR2 YYEEEE.

This chain joins TRBV24-1 and TRBJ2-2; 7 nucleotides agree with TRBD1. V lost 9 bases to trimming and J lost 5 bases; unmatched junction nucleotides: 5. CDR3 length equals 13 residues. The germline V gene has CDR1 KGHDR and CDR2 SFDVKD. Here the CDR3 DNA reads TGTGCCACCGAGGGACAGCGGACCGGGGAGCTGTTTTTT. As protein: CATEGQRTGELFF.

The chain recombines TRBV3-1 (or the pseudogene TRBV3-2) with TRBJ1-6; tentatively, D is TRBD1 (6 bases). The CDR3 runs to 16 residues. V gave up 5 bases and J gave up 0 bases, with 11 bases separating them. Germline assignment: CDR1 LGHDT and CDR2 YNNKEL (reference sequence). This chain's CDR3 is CASSDTGTSYNSPLHF. The DNA for the CDR3 is TGTGCCAGCAGCGACACAGGGACCTCCTATAATTCACCCCTCCACTTT.

The genes are TRBV30 and TRBJ1-5; perhaps TRBD1 as D (6 bases). Germline V gene data show CDR1 as GTSNPN and CDR2 as SVGIG (reference sequence). The CDR3 has 13 residues. V was pared by 2 bases and J by 7 bases, with 12 bases between. The CDR3 nucleotides read TGTGCCTGGAGTATGCAAGGGGGACAGCCCCAGCATTTT. Its translation: CAWSMQGGQPQHF.

This clone showed up just a few times. The V gene is TRBV30, the J gene TRBJ1-1; no firm D call. The V and J ends lost 3 bases and 2 bases respectively, with 10 bases between them. This CDR3 comprises 13 residues. Germline V CDR1 and CDR2: GTSNPN, SVGIG (reference sequence). The DNA for the CDR3 is TGTGCCTGGAGAACACTTCTTAACACTGAAGCTTTCTTT. As protein: CAWRTLLNTEAFF. Full variable domain (rest looked up from reference TRBV30 and TRBJ1-1): SQTIHQWPATLVQPVGSPLSLECTVEGTSNPNLYWYRQAAGRGLQLLFYSVGIGQISSEVPQNLSASRPQDRQFILSSKKLLLSDSGFYLCAWRTLLNTEAFFGQGTRLTVV.

This rearrangement joins TRBV4-1 to TRBJ2-3; 9 bases are shared with TRBD2. Germline assignment: CDR1 MGHRA and CDR2 YSYEKL. CDR3 length: 16 amino acids. The J segment lost 1 base and the V segment lost 0 bases, leaving 2 bases of the junction unmatched. The CDR3 loop reads CASSQEAGGGTDTQYF. CDR3 sequence (DNA): TGCGCCAGCAGCCAAGAGGCGGGAGGGGGCACAGATACGCAGTATTTT.

This chain uses TRBV20-1 with TRBJ1-5; the D is unclear. The CDR3 has 11 residues. The germline gives CDR1 DFQATT, CDR2 SNEGSKA (reference sequence). Trimming took off 5 bases at V and 5 bases at J, with 7 bases between the two ends. In nucleotides, the CDR3 is TGCAGTGCTTCCGGTTATCAGCCCCAGCATTTT. This gives the protein CSASGYQPQHF.

Here the CDR3 DNA reads TGTGCCACCAGCAGAGAGTCAGTGAACACTGAAGCTTTCTTT. This translates into CATSRESVNTEAFF. The chain is built from TRBV15 and TRBJ1-1; no definite D call. CDR1 and CDR2 (germline): LNHNV, YYDKDF (reference sequence). Trimming took 0 bases from V and 0 from J, leaving 5 bases between them. The CDR3 is 14 amino acids. Supplemented by reference TRBV15 and TRBJ1-1, the full variable domain reads DAMVIQNPRYQVTQFGKPVTLSCSQTLNHNVMYWYQQKSSQAPKLLFHYYDKDFNNEADTPDNFQSRRPNTSFCFLDIRSPGLGDTAMYLCATSRESVNTEAFFGQGTRLTVV.

In its sample, this clone was seen a few times. V usage is TRBV25-1 and J usage is TRBJ1-1; the D gene is possibly TRBD1 (6 bases). Per germline, CDR1 MGHDK and CDR2 SYGVNS. The V gene lost 4 bases and the J gene lost 6 bases, with 12 bases spanning the gap. This CDR3 is built from 13 residues. Here the CDR3 reads CASSAGAGAEAFF. The CDR3 DNA follows: TGTGCCAGCAGTGCGGGGGCGGGCGCTGAAGCTTTCTTT. The whole variable domain, remainder taken from reference TRBV25-1 and TRBJ1-1, is EADIYQTPRYLVIGTGKKITLECSQTMGHDKMYWYQQDPGMELHLIHYSYGVNSTEKGDLSSESTVSRIRTEHFPLTLESARPSHTSQYLCASSAGAGAEAFFGQGTRLTVV.